The present T cell receptor (beta chain) was sequenced within a study of control samples from healthy donors and cancer patients. With 2 bases removed from V and 3 bases from J, the gap between germline ends came to 11 bases. The germline gives CDR1 SGHRS, CDR2 YFSETQ. There are 14 residues in the CDR3. Method: immunoSEQ multiplex PCR; TCRdb's copy keeps in-frame clones and lacks some. The profile shows 110,000 to 150,000 clones, about 90% of them singletons. The chain employs TRBV5-1 and TRBJ2-5, with D perhaps assigned TRBD1 or TRBD2 (5 bases each). This clonotype was sampled from a man aged 18 to 30 in good health. What was sequenced was blood. As DNA, the CDR3 is TGCGCCAGCAGCTTTTCCGGGACGGAAGAGACCCAGTACTTC. Its translation is CASSFSGTEETQYF. Combining the CDR3 with reference TRBV5-1 and TRBJ2-5 gives the whole variable domain KAGVTQTPRYLIKTRGQQVTLSCSPISGHRSVSWYQQTPGQGLQFLFEYFSETQRNKGNFPGRFSGRQFSNSRSEMNVSTLELGDSALYLCASSFSGTEETQYFGPGTRLLVL.